Each of the 10 T cell receptor beta chains below was sequenced from the same sample in a study of blood T cells in healthy people across ages. The authors ran a second PCR of about 6 to 11 cycles using a sample-barcoded 5' primer and a J-beta primer mix. TCRdb recomputed calls from the 5' RACE reads with MiXCR, one row per CDR3 protein. Of 1 million or so distinct CDR3 sequences in the sample, under 30% were seen once. These data also formed part of another study, on T cells of mothers and their children.

Material: blood. These receptors originate from a girl aged 2 to 10 in good health.

The chain carries TRBV6-5 and TRBJ2-2; the D gene is possibly TRBD2 (6 bases). Germline CDR1 and CDR2: MNHEY and SVGAGI. Trimming shortened V by 6 bases and J by 5 bases, and 16 bases separated the two germline ends. CDR3 size: 15 residues. The CDR3 protein is CASSGGESPTGELFF. The CDR3 region has the DNA TGTGCCAGCAGCGGAGGGGAAAGCCCAACCGGGGAGCTGTTTTTT.

The DNA of the CDR3 is TGCAGCGTTGTGGGCGGGGGAGAGACCCAGTACTTC. Translation: CSVVGGGETQYF. This sequence joins TRBV29-1 and TRBJ2-5, with TRBD2 matching 7 bases. The CDR3 is 12 residues long. J lost 4 bases, V lost 4 bases, and 3 bases had no gene match. The germline CDR1 and CDR2 sequences are SQVTM and ANQGSEA.

This clonotype has only a few counts. V usage is TRBV5-1 and J usage is TRBJ1-2; D is unclear. CDR1 and CDR2 from the germline V gene are SGHRS and YFSETQ. V lost 2 bases to trimming and J lost 4 bases, with 15 bases between them. The CDR3 is 15 amino acids. CDR3 bases: TGCGCCAGCAGCTTAGAAGAGCCGAAGATCTATGGCTACACCTTC. This translates into CASSLEEPKIYGYTF.

V gene TRBV7-8 combines with J gene TRBJ2-5; TRBD2 matches at 9 bases. Germline V gene data show CDR1 as SGHVS and CDR2 as FQNEAQ. The CDR3 extends over 14 amino acids. V dropped 1 base and J dropped 5; count of bases not matched to a gene: 2. The CDR3 DNA follows: TGTGCCAGCAGCTTAGTTGGACTAGCGGAGACCCAGTACTTC. Translation gives CASSLVGLAETQYF.

Remarks on this clonotype: The junction differs from germline at one of its ends, possibly a read error. This sequence joins TRBV18 and TRBJ1-4; perhaps TRBD1 as D (5 bases). The germline V gene encodes CDR1 KGHSH and CDR2 LQKENI. The CDR3 covers 14 residues. The CDR3 loop reads CACSPRGVHEKLFF. CDR3 nucleotide sequence: TGTGCCTGCTCACCACGGGGGGTACATGAAAAACTGTTTTTT.

This chain links TRBV29-1 with TRBJ2-3; 7 bases match TRBD2. J was trimmed by 0 bases and V by 3 bases; bases with no gene match: 9. Germline lookup yields CDR1 SQVTM and CDR2 ANQGSEA. The CDR3 length is 16 residues. CDR3: CSVDTLADESTDTQYF. In nucleotides, the CDR3 is TGCAGCGTTGATACCCTAGCGGACGAAAGCACAGATACGCAGTATTTT.

V is TRBV27 and J is TRBJ2-3; a possible D gene is TRBD2 (6 bases). CDR3 size: 16 residues. Trimming removed 4 bases from V and 0 bases from J, with 14 bases in between. Germline CDR1 and CDR2: MNHEY and SMNVEV (reference sequence). The CDR3 region has the DNA TGTGCCAGCAGTTCACCGGGACTTGGAAGCACAGATACGCAGTATTTT. This codes for CASSSPGLGSTDTQYF.

This clonotype came up a few times. The V gene is TRBV13, the J gene TRBJ1-2, with D uncertain. The CDR3 contains 14 residues. CDR1 and CDR2 from the germline V gene are PRHDT and FYEKMQ (reference sequence). The germline V and J ends were trimmed by 4 bases and 9 bases, with 18 bases remaining between them. The CDR3 bases are TGTGCCAGCAGCTCGGATCTCGGCCCAGCGCGCTACACCTTC. Its translation: CASSSDLGPARYTF. Drawing the rest from reference TRBV13 and TRBJ1-2, the complete variable domain is AAGVIQSPRHLIKEKRETATLKCYPIPRHDTVYWYQQGPGQDPQFLISFYEKMQSDKGSIPDRFSAQQFSDYHSELNMSSLELGDSALYFCASSSDLGPARYTFGSGTRLTVV.

The rearrangement links TRBV15 to TRBJ2-5; D is possibly TRBD1 or TRBD2 (5 bases each). TRBJ2-7 explains the end of the DNA better; the J call may be wrong. This CDR3 has 17 residues. Germline V CDR1 and CDR2: LNHNV, YYDKDF (reference sequence). The CDR3 protein is CATSSSGWGRMIYEQYF. CDR3 nucleotides: TGTGCCACCAGCAGCTCGGGGTGGGGACGGATGATATACGAGCAGTACTTC.

This clonotype was recorded a few times. The V call is TRBV27, the J call TRBJ2-2, with unresolved D. CDR3 length: 14 residues. The V end lost 2 bases, the J end lost 3 bases, and 7 bases lay between the germline ends. The germline gives CDR1 MNHEY, CDR2 SMNVEV (reference sequence). The CDR3 loop is CASSLIGYTGELFF. CDR3 in DNA: TGTGCCAGCAGTTTAATTGGGTACACCGGGGAGCTGTTTTTT.